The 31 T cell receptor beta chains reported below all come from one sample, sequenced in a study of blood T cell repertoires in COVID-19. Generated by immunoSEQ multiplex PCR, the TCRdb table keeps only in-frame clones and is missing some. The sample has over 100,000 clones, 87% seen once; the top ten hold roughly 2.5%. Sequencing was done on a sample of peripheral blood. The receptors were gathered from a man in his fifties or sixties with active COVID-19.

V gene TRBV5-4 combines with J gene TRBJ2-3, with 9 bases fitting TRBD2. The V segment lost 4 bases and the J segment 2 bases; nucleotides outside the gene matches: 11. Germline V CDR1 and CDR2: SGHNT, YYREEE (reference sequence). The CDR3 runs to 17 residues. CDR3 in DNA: TGTGCCAGCAGCCCCGGAGTTGCGGGGGGGTTCACAGATACGCAGTATTTT. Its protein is CASSPGVAGGFTDTQYF. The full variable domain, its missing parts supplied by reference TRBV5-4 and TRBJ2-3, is ETGVTQSPTHLIKTRGQQVTLRCSSQSGHNTVSWYQQALGQGPQFIFQYYREEENGRGNFPPRFSGLQFPNYSSELNVNALELDDSALYLCASSPGVAGGFTDTQYFGPGTRLTVL.

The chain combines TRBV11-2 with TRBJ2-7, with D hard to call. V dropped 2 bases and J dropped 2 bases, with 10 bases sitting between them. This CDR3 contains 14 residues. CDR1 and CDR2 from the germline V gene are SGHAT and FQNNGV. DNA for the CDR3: TGTGCCAGCAGCTTACTCAACAGACCCTACGAGCAGTACTTC. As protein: CASSLLNRPYEQYF.

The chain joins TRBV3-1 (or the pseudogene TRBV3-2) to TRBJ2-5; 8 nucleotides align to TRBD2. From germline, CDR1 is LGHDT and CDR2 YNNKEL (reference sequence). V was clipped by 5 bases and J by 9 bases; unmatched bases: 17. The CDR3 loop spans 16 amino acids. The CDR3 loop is CASSSLSGGNLEAQYF. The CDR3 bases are TGTGCCAGCAGCTCCCTGTCGGGGGGGAACCTGGAGGCCCAGTACTTC.

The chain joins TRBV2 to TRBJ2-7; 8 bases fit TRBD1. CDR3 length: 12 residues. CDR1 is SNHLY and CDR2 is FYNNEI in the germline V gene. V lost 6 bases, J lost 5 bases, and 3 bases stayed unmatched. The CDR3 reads CASSRTGNEQYF. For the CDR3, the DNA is TGTGCCAGCAGCCGGACAGGGAACGAGCAGTACTTC.

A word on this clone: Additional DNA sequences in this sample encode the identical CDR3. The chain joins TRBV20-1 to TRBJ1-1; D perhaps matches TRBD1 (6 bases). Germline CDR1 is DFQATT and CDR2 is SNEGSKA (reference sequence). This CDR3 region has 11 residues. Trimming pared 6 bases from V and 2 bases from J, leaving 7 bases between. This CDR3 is CSATGNTEAFF. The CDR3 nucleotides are TGCAGTGCGACAGGTAACACTGAAGCTTTCTTT.

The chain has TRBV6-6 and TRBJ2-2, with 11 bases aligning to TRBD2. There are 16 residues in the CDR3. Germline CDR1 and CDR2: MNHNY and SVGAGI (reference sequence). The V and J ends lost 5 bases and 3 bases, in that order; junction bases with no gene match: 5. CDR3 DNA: TGTGCCAGCAGTCCCCGACTAGCGGGGTACACCGGGGAGCTGTTTTTT. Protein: CASSPRLAGYTGELFF.

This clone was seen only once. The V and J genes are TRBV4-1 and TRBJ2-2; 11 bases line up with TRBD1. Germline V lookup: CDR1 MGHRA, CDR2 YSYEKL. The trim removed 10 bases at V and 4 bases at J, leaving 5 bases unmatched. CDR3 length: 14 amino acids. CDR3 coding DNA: TGCGCCACGACGGGACAGGGGGGCACCGGGGAGCTGTTTTTT. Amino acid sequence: CATTGQGGTGELFF.

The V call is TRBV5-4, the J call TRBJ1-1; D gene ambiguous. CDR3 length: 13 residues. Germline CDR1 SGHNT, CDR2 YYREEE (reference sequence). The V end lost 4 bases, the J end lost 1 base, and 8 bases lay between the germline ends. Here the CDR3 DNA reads TGTGCCAGCAGCCTTCAGTCGAACACTGAAGCTTTCTTT. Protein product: CASSLQSNTEAFF.

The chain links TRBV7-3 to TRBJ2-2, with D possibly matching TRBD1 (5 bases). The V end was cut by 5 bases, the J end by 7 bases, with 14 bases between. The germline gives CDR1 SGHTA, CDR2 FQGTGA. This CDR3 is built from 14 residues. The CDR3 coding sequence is TGTGCCAGCAGCCAGGGTCCTTCTGACGGGGAGCTGTTTTTT. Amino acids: CASSQGPSDGELFF.

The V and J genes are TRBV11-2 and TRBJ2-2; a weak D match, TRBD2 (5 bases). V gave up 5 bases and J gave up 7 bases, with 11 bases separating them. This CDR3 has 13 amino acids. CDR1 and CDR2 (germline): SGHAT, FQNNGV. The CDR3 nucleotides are TGTGCCAGCAGCCCCGGGGTGGGCGGGGAGCTGTTTTTT. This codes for CASSPGVGGELFF.

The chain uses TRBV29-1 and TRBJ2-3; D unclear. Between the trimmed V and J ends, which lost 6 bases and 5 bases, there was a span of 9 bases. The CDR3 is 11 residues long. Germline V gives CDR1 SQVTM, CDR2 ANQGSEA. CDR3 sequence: CSVARGDTQYF. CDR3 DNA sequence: TGCAGCGTCGCCCGAGGAGATACGCAGTATTTT.

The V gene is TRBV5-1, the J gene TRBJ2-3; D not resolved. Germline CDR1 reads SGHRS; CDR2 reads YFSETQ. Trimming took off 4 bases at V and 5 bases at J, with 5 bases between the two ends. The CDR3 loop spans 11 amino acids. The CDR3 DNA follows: TGCGCCAGCAGCGAACAAGATACGCAGTATTTT. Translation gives CASSEQDTQYF.

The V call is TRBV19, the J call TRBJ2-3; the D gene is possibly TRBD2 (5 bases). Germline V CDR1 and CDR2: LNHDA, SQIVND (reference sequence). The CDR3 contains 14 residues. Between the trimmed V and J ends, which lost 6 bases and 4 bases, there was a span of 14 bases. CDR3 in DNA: TGTGCCAGTAGAACGGGGATCGGCGCAGATACGCAGTATTTT. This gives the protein CASRTGIGADTQYF.

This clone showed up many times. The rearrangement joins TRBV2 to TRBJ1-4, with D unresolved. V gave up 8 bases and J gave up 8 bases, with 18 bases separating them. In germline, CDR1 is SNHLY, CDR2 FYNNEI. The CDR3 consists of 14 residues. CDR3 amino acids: CASGKEITSEKLFF. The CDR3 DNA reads TGTGCCAGCGGTAAGGAGATCACTTCGGAAAAACTGTTTTTT.

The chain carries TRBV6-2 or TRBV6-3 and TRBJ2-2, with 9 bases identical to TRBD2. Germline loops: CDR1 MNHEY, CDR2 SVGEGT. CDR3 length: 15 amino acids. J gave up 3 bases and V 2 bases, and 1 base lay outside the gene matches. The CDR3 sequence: CASSYPSGDTGELFF. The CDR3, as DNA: TGTGCCAGCAGTTACCCTAGCGGGGACACCGGGGAGCTGTTTTTT.

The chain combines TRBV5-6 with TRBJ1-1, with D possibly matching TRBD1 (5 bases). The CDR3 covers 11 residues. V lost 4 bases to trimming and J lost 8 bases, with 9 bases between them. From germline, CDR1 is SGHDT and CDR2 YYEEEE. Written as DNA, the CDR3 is TGTGCCAGCAGCGTTGACAGAGAAGCTTTCTTT. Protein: CASSVDREAFF.

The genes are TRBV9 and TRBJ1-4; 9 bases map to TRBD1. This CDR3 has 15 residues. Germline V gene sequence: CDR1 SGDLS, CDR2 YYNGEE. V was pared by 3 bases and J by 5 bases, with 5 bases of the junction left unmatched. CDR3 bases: TGTGCCAGCAGCGCCCAGACAGGGGGGAATGAAAAACTGTTTTTT. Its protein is CASSAQTGGNEKLFF.

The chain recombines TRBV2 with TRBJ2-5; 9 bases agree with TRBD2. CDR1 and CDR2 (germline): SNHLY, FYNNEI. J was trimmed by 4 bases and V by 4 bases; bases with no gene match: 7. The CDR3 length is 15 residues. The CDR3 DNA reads TGTGCCAGCAGTGTTGCGGGGGGGCGTGCAGAGACCCAGTACTTC. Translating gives CASSVAGGRAETQYF.

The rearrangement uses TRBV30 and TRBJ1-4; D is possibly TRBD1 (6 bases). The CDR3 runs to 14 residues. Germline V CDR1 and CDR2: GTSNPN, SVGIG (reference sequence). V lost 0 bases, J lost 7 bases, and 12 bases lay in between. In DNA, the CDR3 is TGTGCCTGGAGTGTTGGGACAAAGGGTGAAAAACTGTTTTTT. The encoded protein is CAWSVGTKGEKLFF.

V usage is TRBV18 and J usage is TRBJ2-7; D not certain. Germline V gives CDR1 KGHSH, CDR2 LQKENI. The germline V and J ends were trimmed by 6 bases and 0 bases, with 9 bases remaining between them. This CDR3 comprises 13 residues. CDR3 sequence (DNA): TGTGCCAGCTCTGCAAGACTCTCCTACGAGCAGTACTTC. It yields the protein CASSARLSYEQYF. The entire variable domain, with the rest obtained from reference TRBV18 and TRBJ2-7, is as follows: NAGVMQNPRHLVRRRGQEARLRCSPMKGHSHVYWYRQLPEEGLKFMVYLQKENIIDESGMPKERFSAEFPKEGPSILRIQQVVRGDSAAYFCASSARLSYEQYFGPGTRLTVT.

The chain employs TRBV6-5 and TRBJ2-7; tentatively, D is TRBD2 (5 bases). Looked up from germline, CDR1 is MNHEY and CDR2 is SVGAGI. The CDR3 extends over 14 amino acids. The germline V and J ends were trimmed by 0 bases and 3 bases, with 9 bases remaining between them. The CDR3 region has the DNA TGTGCCAGCAGTTACTCGCGGGCAGGCTACGAGCAGTACTTC. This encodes CASSYSRAGYEQYF.

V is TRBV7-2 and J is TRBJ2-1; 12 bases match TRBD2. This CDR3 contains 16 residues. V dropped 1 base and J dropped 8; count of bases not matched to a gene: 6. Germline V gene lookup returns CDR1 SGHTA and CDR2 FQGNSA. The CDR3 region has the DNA TGTGCCAGCAGCTTAGAGGCTAGCGGGGGGGCTCATGAGCAGTTCTTC. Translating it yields CASSLEASGGAHEQFF.

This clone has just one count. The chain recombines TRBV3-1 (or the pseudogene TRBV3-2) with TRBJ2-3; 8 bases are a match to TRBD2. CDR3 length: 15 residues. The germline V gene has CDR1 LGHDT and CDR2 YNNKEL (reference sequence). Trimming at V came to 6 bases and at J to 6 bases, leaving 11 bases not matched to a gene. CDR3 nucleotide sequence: TGTGCCAGCAGTCATCCGGGAGGGTTTCTGGATACGCAGTATTTT. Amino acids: CASSHPGGFLDTQYF.

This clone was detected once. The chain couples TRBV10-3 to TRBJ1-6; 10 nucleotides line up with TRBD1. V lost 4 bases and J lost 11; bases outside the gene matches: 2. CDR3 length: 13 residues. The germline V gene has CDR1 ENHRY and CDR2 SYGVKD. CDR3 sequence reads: CAISGGQGTPLHF. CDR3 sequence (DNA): TGTGCCATCAGTGGGGGACAGGGGACACCCCTCCACTTT.

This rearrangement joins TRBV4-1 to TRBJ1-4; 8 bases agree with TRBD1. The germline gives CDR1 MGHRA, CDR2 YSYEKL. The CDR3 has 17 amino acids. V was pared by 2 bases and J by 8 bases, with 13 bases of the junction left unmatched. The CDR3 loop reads CASSQFPPGQVNEKLFF. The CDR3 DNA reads TGCGCCAGCAGCCAATTCCCGCCGGGACAGGTAAACGAAAAACTGTTTTTT.

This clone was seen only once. CDR3 loop: CASSWGGAEAFF. The CDR3 nucleotides read TGTGCCAGCTCCTGGGGGGGGGCTGAAGCTTTCTTT. J is TRBJ1-1 and V is TRBV7-9, with D perhaps matching TRBD1 (5 bases). CDR1 SEHNR and CDR2 FQNEAQ come from the germline V gene (reference sequence). This CDR3 has 12 residues. The germline V and J ends were trimmed by 8 bases and 6 bases, with 13 bases remaining between them.

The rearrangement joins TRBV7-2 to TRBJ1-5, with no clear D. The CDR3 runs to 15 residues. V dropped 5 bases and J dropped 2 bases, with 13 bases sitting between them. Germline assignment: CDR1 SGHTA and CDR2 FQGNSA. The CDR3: CASSDRGWGNQPQHF. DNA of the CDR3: TGTGCCAGCAGCGATCGGGGTTGGGGCAATCAGCCCCAGCATTTT. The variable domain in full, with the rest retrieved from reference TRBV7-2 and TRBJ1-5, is GAGVSQSPSNKVTEKGKDVELRCDPISGHTALYWYRQSLGQGLEFLIYFQGNSAPDKSGLPSDRFSAERTGGSVSTLTIQRTQQEDSAVYLCASSDRGWGNQPQHFGDGTRLSIL.

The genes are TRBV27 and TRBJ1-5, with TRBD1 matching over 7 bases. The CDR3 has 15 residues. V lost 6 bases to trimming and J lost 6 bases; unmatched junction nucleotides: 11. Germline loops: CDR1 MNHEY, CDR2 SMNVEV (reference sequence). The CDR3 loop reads CASSPRDSLSQPQHF. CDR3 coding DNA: TGTGCCAGCAGCCCTAGGGACAGTCTAAGTCAGCCCCAGCATTTT.

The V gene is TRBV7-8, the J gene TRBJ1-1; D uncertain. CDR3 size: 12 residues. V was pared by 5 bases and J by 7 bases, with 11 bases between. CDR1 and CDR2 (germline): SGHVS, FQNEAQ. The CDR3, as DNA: TGTGCCAGCAGCCTCCCCCGGGGTGAAGCTTTCTTT. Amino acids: CASSLPRGEAFF. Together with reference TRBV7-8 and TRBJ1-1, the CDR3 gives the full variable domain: GAGVSQSPRYKVAKRGQDVALRCDPISGHVSLFWYQQALGQGPEFLTYFQNEAQLDKSGLPSDRFFAERPEGSVSTLKIQRTQQEDSAVYLCASSLPRGEAFFGQGTRLTVV.

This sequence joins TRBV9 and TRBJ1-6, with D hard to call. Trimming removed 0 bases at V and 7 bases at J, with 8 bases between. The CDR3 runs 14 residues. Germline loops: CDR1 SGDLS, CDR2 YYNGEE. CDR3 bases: TGTGCCAGCAGCGTAGGAGCGTCAAATTCACCCCTCCACTTT. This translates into CASSVGASNSPLHF.

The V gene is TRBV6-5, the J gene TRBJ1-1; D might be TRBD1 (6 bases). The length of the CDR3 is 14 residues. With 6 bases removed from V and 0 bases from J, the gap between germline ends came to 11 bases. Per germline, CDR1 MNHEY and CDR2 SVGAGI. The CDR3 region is CASRNRVMNTEAFF. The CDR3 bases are TGTGCCAGCAGGAACAGGGTTATGAACACTGAAGCTTTCTTT.